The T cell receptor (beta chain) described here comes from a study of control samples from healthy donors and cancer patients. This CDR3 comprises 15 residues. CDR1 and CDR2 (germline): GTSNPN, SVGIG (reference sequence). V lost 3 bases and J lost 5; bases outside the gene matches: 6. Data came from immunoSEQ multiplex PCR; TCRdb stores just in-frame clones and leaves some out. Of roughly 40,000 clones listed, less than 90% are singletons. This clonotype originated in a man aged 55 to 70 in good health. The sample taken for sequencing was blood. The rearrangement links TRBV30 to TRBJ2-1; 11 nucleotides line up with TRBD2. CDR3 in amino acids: CAWRKGLAANNEQFF. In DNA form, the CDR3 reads TGTGCCTGGAGAAAGGGACTAGCGGCGAACAATGAGCAGTTCTTC.